The rows below give T cell receptor beta chains drawn from one sample of a study of blood T cells in healthy people across ages. TCRdb reprocessed the 5' RACE reads with MiXCR, giving one entry per CDR3 protein. The table shows over 550,000 distinct CDR3 sequences, with less than 35% occurring only once. Material for sequencing was blood. These receptors were obtained from a woman of 80 years or more in good health. Both conserved end residues are part of each CDR3. The order of the fields is CDR3 DNA, CDR3 protein, D gene, V gene, clone size, J gene. D genes are given only for firm matches. The size entry is marked missing in some rows and otherwise reads once, few, many or a size class.

cdr3_nt: TGTGCCAGCAGCTACCGACTAGCGGGCATGAGCTCCTACAATGAGCAGTTCTTC
cdr3_aa: CASSYRLAGMSSYNEQFF
d_call: TRBD2
v_call: TRBV4-2
clone_size: many
j_call: TRBJ2-1

cdr3_nt: TGTGCCGGCAGCCTAAGGGCAGGGGTTCACTATGGCTACACCTTC
cdr3_aa: CAGSLRAGVHYGYTF
d_call: NA
v_call: TRBV3-1
clone_size: few
j_call: TRBJ1-2

cdr3_nt: TGTGCCAGCAGCTTAGCTCTAGCGGGAGATACCGGGACCCAGTACTTC
cdr3_aa: CASSLALAGDTGTQYF
d_call: TRBD2
v_call: TRBV7-9
clone_size: NA
j_call: TRBJ2-5

cdr3_nt: TGTGCCAGCAGCCCCCTTGGGAGCTCCTACGAGCAGTACTTC
cdr3_aa: CASSPLGSSYEQYF
d_call: NA
v_call: TRBV14
clone_size: many
j_call: TRBJ2-7

cdr3_nt: TGTGCCACCAGCAGAGCGCTAGCGGGGGGCAATGAGCAGTTCTTC
cdr3_aa: CATSRALAGGNEQFF
d_call: TRBD2
v_call: TRBV15
clone_size: many
j_call: TRBJ2-1

cdr3_nt: TGTGCCAGCAATGGCAGGGAAGGGGTGGCTCACGAGCAGTACTTC
cdr3_aa: CASNGREGVAHEQYF
d_call: NA
v_call: TRBV28
clone_size: NA
j_call: TRBJ2-7

cdr3_nt: TGCAGCGTTGAGAGACAGTGGAACACTGAAGCTTTCTTT
cdr3_aa: CSVERQWNTEAFF
d_call: NA
v_call: TRBV29-1
clone_size: NA
j_call: TRBJ1-1

cdr3_nt: TGCAGTGCCTGCCCTAGCGGATTCAATGAGCAGTTCTTC
cdr3_aa: CSACPSGFNEQFF
d_call: TRBD2
v_call: TRBV20-1
clone_size: many
j_call: TRBJ2-1

cdr3_nt: TGCAGTGCGGAGGACAGGGAAGCAACTAATGAAAAACTGTTTTTT
cdr3_aa: CSAEDREATNEKLFF
d_call: TRBD1
v_call: TRBV20-1
clone_size: many
j_call: TRBJ1-4

cdr3_nt: TGTGCCAGCAGCCAAGTGGTCTACAATGAGCAGTACTTC
cdr3_aa: CASSQVVYNEQYF
d_call: NA
v_call: TRBV4-2
clone_size: few
j_call: TRBJ2-7

cdr3_nt: TGTGCCTGGAACGTGGGGGACTATGGCTACACCTTC
cdr3_aa: CAWNVGDYGYTF
d_call: NA
v_call: TRBV30
clone_size: few
j_call: TRBJ1-2

cdr3_nt: TGTGCCAGCAGCGTAGCGCCCCAGTTAGCCAAAAACATTCAGTACTTC
cdr3_aa: CASSVAPQLAKNIQYF
d_call: NA
v_call: TRBV9
clone_size: many
j_call: TRBJ2-4